Below are 9 T cell receptor beta chains sequenced from a single sample in a study of early stage breast cancer tumors. Profiled with immunoSEQ multiplex PCR; TCRdb holds only in-frame clones, not every one. This table holds fewer than 70,000 clones, approximately 80% found once. Sequencing input: blood. The receptors here all came from a person in their 40s with breast cancer.

The V call is TRBV19, the J call TRBJ2-1; TRBD1 might be the D (6 bases). The CDR3 sequence is 13 residues long. The germline CDR1 and CDR2 sequences are LNHDA and SQIVND (reference sequence). Between the trimmed V and J ends, which lost 9 bases and 0 bases, there was a span of 9 bases. The CDR3 DNA reads TGTGCCAGCGGACAGAGCTCCTACAATGAGCAGTTCTTC. Its protein is CASGQSSYNEQFF.

The V call is TRBV7-8, the J call TRBJ2-7; TRBD1 matches 7 bases. Unmatched junction bases numbered 11, after V lost 4 bases and J lost 2 bases. The CDR3 totals 16 residues. CDR1 SGHVS and CDR2 FQNEAQ come from the germline V gene. The CDR3, as DNA: TGTGCCAGCAGCTCAACCGACAGGGTTCTCACCTACGAGCAGTACTTC. It translates to CASSSTDRVLTYEQYF.

This chain joins TRBV5-1 and TRBJ1-2, with 9 nucleotides matching TRBD1. The ends lost 7 bases at V and 8 bases at J; junction bases unmatched: 12. The germline gives CDR1 SGHRS, CDR2 YFSETQ. CDR3 size: 14 residues. In nucleotides, the CDR3 is TGCGCCAGCTCCGCAGGACAGGGGTCGTCGGGCTACACCTTC. Translated, it gives CASSAGQGSSGYTF.

V gene TRBV10-2 combines with J gene TRBJ1-4; D perhaps matches TRBD1 (6 bases). The CDR3 extends over 15 amino acids. With 5 bases removed from V and 4 bases from J, the gap between germline ends came to 14 bases. Germline loops: CDR1 WSHSY, CDR2 SAAADI. This CDR3 is CASSQTGTHNEKLFF. The DNA for the CDR3 is TGCGCCAGCAGTCAGACCGGGACACATAATGAAAAACTGTTTTTT.

The V gene is TRBV28, the J gene TRBJ2-1, with D tentatively TRBD2 (5 bases). Germline lookup yields CDR1 MDHEN and CDR2 SYDVKM. CDR3 length: 16 residues. Trimming stripped 8 bases from V and 0 bases from J, with 17 bases between. As DNA, the CDR3 is TGTGCCAGCCTCGGACTCGGTAGAAGCTCCTACAATGAGCAGTTCTTC. As protein: CASLGLGRSSYNEQFF.

The chain recombines TRBV5-1 with TRBJ1-4; D is ambiguous. CDR1 SGHRS and CDR2 YFSETQ come from the germline V gene. The germline V and J ends were trimmed by 0 bases and 1 base, with 10 bases remaining between them. The CDR3 loop spans 16 amino acids. The CDR3 loop reads CASSLANGGTNEKLFF. Here the CDR3 DNA reads TGCGCCAGCAGCTTGGCCAATGGAGGAACTAATGAAAAACTGTTTTTT.

J is TRBJ2-4 and V is TRBV28; possible D gene TRBD2, 5 bases. This CDR3 comprises 14 residues. Germline CDR1 is MDHEN and CDR2 is SYDVKM. V was pared by 6 bases and J by 2 bases, with 11 bases between. The CDR3 sequence: CASSYRLTKNIQYF. CDR3 coding DNA: TGTGCCAGCAGCTACCGACTAACCAAAAACATTCAGTACTTC.

The chain has TRBV4-1 and TRBJ2-2; D is possibly TRBD1 (6 bases). Germline V gene data show CDR1 as MGHRA and CDR2 as YSYEKL. V lost 4 bases and J lost 2, with 11 bases in between. This CDR3 spans 15 amino acids. The CDR3 DNA reads TGCGCCAGCAGCCCCGGGACACCTAACACCGGGGAGCTGTTTTTT. Encoded protein: CASSPGTPNTGELFF.

The gene calls are TRBV10-3 and TRBJ2-1, with 12 positions matching TRBD1. CDR1 is ENHRY, CDR2 SYGVKD, per germline. The CDR3 runs to 15 residues. Unmatched junction bases numbered 4, after V lost 3 bases and J lost 7 bases. The CDR3: CAISEPGQGANEQFF. CDR3 coding DNA: TGTGCCATCAGTGAACCGGGACAGGGGGCGAATGAGCAGTTCTTC.